Below, 11 T cell receptor beta chains from the same sample are listed, as sequenced in a study of T-cell memory formation after mild COVID-19. TCRdb passed the 5' RACE reads through MiXCR, listing each CDR3 protein once. The top ten clones hold roughly 23% of a sample with about 350,000 distinct CDR3 sequences, around 20% of them seen once. Sequences were obtained from PBMCs or a T cell subset sorted from them (not recorded which). These TCRs come from a man younger than 35 who had mild COVID-19 (a few samples of this study predate the infection). Cell type and time point are not known.

CDR3 protein: CASSWGRENTDTQYF. The CDR3 DNA reads as TGTGCCAGCAGTTGGGGCAGGGAAAACACAGATACGCAGTATTTT. The chain joins TRBV28 to TRBJ2-3, with D perhaps TRBD1 (5 bases). This CDR3 region has 15 residues. Germline CDR1 reads MDHEN; CDR2 reads SYDVKM. V lost 4 bases, J lost 2 bases, and 13 bases lay in between.

The genes are TRBV7-2 and TRBJ2-2, with 8 bases aligning to TRBD1. Germline-derived CDR1 and CDR2 are SGHTA and FQGNSA. The length of the CDR3 is 17 residues. With V trimmed by 2 bases and J by 5 bases, 10 bases remained unmatched. CDR3 DNA: TGTGCCAGCAGCTTATTCCGGGGCAGGGGGCGGACCGGGGAGCTGTTTTTT. Encoded protein: CASSLFRGRGRTGELFF.

To note about this clonotype: A junction boundary mismatches the germline segment, possibly from a read error. The rearrangement uses TRBV6-5 and TRBJ2-7, with 10 bases lining up with TRBD1. The CDR3 spans 15 residues. Germline V gene sequence: CDR1 MNHEY, CDR2 SVGAGI. CDR3 DNA: TGTGACAGCAGTCGGAGGGGACAGGGGTCCTACGAGCAGTACTTC. Protein sequence: CDSSRRGQGSYEQYF.

In its sample, this clonotype was seen a few times. This chain uses TRBV12-3 or TRBV12-4 with TRBJ1-5, with D possibly TRBD1 on 5 matching bases. The CDR3 extends over 15 amino acids. Trimming cost V 6 bases and J 2 bases, with 14 bases left between them. The CDR3 DNA sequence: TGTGCCAGCAGACCCGGTTTAGGGGGCAATCAGCCCCAGCATTTT. Residues: CASRPGLGGNQPQHF.

The chain joins TRBV7-9 to TRBJ1-1, with D possibly being TRBD1 (5 bases). V gave up 5 bases and J gave up 4 bases, with 11 bases separating them. CDR3 length: 13 amino acids. Germline loops: CDR1 SEHNR, CDR2 FQNEAQ (reference sequence). CDR3 DNA: TGTGCCAGCAGCACCAGGGTTCGCACTGAAGCTTTCTTT. Protein product: CASSTRVRTEAFF.

This clonotype came up a few times. The chain has TRBV10-3 and TRBJ1-6; a weak D match, TRBD1 (6 bases). The CDR3 runs to 13 residues. Trimming took off 6 bases at V and 10 bases at J, with 13 bases between the two ends. Germline V gene data show CDR1 as ENHRY and CDR2 as SYGVKD. The CDR3 coding sequence is TGTGCCATCAGCCCGCGTCAGGGGTCACCCCTCCACTTT. Translated: CAISPRQGSPLHF.

The CDR3: CAVRGYNEQFF. CDR3 DNA sequence: TGTGCCGTTCGGGGTTACAATGAGCAGTTCTTC. V gene TRBV7-9 combines with J gene TRBJ2-1; D might be TRBD2 (5 bases). V lost 11 bases, J lost 4 bases, and 9 bases lay in between. This CDR3 is built from 11 residues. CDR1 is SEHNR, CDR2 FQNEAQ, per germline (reference sequence).

The chain combines TRBV7-9 with TRBJ1-2; no clear D. The V end was cut by 3 bases, the J end by 5 bases, with 13 bases between. The V gene's germline CDR1 is SEHNR and CDR2 FQNEAQ (reference sequence). The CDR3 is 14 amino acids. DNA of the CDR3: TGTGCCAGCAGCTTCTGGGCGGTGGATTATGGCTACACCTTC. Encoded protein: CASSFWAVDYGYTF.

This clonotype was detected only a few times. The chain has TRBV4-3 and TRBJ1-1, with a possible D match to TRBD1 (6 bases). CDR3 length: 13 residues. Germline-derived CDR1 and CDR2 are LGHNA and YSLEER. Deletions cut 0 bases from V and 5 bases from J, with 7 bases between. The CDR3 loop is CASSQEQGTEAFF. In DNA form, the CDR3 reads TGCGCCAGCAGCCAAGAGCAGGGGACTGAAGCTTTCTTT.

Only a few counts were recorded for this clonotype. The V call is TRBV5-5, the J call TRBJ1-1; weak D call: TRBD1 (6 bases). The CDR3 is 14 residues long. Germline CDR1 is SGHKS and CDR2 is YYEKEE (reference sequence). The V end was cut by 5 bases, the J end by 4 bases, with 15 bases between. The CDR3 protein is CASSTWTDRTEAFF. The CDR3 nucleotides read TGTGCCAGCAGTACGTGGACAGATCGCACTGAAGCTTTCTTT.

The chain carries TRBV20-1 and TRBJ2-5, with 9 nucleotides matching TRBD2. The V gene end was trimmed by 0 bases and the J gene end by 1 base; junction bases not matched to a gene: 3. The CDR3 extends over 15 amino acids. Germline CDR1 reads DFQATT; CDR2 reads SNEGSKA (reference sequence). This chain's CDR3 is CSARDSGGTQETQYF. In nucleotides, the CDR3 is TGCAGTGCTAGAGATAGCGGGGGCACCCAAGAGACCCAGTACTTC.